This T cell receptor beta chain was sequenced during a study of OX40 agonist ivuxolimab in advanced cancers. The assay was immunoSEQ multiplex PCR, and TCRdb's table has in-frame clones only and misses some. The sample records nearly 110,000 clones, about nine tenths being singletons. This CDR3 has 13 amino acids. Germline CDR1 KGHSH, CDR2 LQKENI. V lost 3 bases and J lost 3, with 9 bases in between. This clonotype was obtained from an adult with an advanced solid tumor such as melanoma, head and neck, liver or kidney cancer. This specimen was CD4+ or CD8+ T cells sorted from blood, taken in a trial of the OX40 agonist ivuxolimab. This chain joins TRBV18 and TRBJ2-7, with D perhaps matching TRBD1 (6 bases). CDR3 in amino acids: CASSPTDSYEQYF. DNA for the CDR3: TGTGCCAGCTCACCCACGGACAGCTACGAGCAGTACTTC.